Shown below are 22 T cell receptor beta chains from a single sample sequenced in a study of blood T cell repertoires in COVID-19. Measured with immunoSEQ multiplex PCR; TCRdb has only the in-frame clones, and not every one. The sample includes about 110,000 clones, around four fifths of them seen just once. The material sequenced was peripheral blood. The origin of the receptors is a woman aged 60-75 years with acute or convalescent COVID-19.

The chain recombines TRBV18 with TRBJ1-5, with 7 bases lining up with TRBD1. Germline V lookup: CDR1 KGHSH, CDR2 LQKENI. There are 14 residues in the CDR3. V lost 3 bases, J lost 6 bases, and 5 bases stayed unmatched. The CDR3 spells CASSPGQTSQPQHF. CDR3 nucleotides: TGTGCCAGCTCACCGGGACAGACTAGTCAGCCCCAGCATTTT.

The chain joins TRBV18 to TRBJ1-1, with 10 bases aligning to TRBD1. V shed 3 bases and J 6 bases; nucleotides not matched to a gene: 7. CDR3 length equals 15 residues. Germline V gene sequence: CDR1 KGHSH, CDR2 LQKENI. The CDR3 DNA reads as TGTGCCAGCTCACCCCGGACAGGGGGAGAATCTGAAGCTTTCTTT. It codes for CASSPRTGGESEAFF.

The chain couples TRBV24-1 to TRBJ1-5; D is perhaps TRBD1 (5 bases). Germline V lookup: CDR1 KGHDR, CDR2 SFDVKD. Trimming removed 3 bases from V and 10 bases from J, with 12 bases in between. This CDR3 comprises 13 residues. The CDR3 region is CATSDGGIPPQHF. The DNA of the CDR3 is TGTGCCACCAGTGATGGGGGGATCCCCCCCCAGCATTTT.

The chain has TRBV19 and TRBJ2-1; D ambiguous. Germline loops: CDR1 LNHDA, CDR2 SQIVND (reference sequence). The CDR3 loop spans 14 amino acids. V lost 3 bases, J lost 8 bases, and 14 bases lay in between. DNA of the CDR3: TGTGCCAGTAGTATTTTACACAAATTTGATGAGCAGTTCTTC. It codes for CASSILHKFDEQFF.

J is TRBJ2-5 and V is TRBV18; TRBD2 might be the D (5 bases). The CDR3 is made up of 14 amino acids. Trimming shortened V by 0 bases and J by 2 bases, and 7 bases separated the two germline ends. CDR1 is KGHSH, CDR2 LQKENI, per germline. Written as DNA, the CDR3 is TGTGCCAGCTCACCACCGGAGGTACAAGAGACCCAGTACTTC. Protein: CASSPPEVQETQYF.

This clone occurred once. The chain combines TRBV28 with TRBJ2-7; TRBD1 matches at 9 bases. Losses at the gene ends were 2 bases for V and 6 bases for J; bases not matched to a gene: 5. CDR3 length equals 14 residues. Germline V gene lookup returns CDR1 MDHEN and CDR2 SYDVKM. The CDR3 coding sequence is TGTGCCAGCAGTTTACGGGGACAGGGATTCGAGCAGTACTTC. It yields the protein CASSLRGQGFEQYF.

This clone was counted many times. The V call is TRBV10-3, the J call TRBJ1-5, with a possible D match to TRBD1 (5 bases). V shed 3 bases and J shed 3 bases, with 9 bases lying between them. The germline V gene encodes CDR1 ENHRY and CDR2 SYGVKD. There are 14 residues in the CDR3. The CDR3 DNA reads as TGTGCCATCAGTGATAGACAGCACAATCAGCCCCAGCATTTT. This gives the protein CAISDRQHNQPQHF.

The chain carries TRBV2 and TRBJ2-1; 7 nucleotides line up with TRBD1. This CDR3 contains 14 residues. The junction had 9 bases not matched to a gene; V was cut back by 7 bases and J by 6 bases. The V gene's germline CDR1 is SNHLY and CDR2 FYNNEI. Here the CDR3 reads CASNLDRVSNEQFF. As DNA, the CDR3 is TGTGCCAGCAACCTCGACAGGGTAAGCAATGAGCAGTTCTTC.

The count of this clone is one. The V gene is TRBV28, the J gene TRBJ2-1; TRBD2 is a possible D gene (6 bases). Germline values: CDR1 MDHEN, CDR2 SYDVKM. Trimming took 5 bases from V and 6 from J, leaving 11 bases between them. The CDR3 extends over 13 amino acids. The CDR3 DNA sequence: TGTGCCAGCAGTCCTAGCGCTGGCAATGAGCAGTTCTTC. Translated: CASSPSAGNEQFF. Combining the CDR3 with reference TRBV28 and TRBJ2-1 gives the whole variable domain DVKVTQSSRYLVKRTGEKVFLECVQDMDHENMFWYRQDPGLGLRLIYFSYDVKMKEKGDIPEGYSVSREKKERFSLILESASTNQTSMYLCASSPSAGNEQFFGPGTRLTVL.

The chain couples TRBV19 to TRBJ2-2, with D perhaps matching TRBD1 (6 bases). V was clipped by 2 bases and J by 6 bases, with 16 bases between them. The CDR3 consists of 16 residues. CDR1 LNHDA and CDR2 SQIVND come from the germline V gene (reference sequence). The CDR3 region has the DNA TGTGCCAGTAGTATAAGGATGACAGGCCTAGCCGGGGAGCTGTTTTTT. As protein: CASSIRMTGLAGELFF.

Written as DNA, the CDR3 is TGTGCCAGCAGCCAACCCCCGGTCGACGAGCAGTACTTC. It specifies CASSQPPVDEQYF. The chain uses TRBV3-1 (or the pseudogene TRBV3-2) and TRBJ2-7; no firm D call. The CDR3 loop spans 13 amino acids. Deletions cut 2 bases from V and 5 bases from J, with 10 bases between. CDR1 LGHDT and CDR2 YNNKEL come from the germline V gene (reference sequence).

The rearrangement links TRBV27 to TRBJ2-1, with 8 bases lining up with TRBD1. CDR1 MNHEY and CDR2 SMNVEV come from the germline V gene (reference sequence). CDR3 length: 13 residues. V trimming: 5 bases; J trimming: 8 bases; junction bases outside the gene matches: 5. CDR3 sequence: CASSPQQGDEQFF. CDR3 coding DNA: TGTGCCAGCAGTCCCCAACAGGGGGATGAGCAGTTCTTC.

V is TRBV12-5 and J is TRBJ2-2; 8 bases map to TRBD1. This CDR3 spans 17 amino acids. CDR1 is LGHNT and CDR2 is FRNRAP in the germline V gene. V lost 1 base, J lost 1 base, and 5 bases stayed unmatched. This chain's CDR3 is CASGLAAGTGNTGELFF. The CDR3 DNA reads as TGTGCTAGTGGTTTGGCAGCCGGGACAGGGAACACCGGGGAGCTGTTTTTT.

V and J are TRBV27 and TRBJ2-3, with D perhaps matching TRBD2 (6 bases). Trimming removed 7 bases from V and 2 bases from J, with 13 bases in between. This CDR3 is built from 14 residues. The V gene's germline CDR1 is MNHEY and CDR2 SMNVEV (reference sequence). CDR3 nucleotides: TGTGCCAGCACCCCCGGGGGATTCACAGATACGCAGTATTTT. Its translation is CASTPGGFTDTQYF.

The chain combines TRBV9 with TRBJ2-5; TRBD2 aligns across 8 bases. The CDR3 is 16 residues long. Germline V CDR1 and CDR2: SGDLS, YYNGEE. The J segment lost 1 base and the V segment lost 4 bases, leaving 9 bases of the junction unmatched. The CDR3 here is CASSPRGGSSQETQYF. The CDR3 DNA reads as TGTGCCAGCAGCCCTCGGGGGGGATCCTCCCAAGAGACCCAGTACTTC.

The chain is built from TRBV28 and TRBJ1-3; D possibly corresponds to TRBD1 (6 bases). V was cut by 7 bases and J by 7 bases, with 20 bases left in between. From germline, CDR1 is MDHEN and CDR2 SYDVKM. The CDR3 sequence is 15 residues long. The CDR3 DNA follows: TGTGCCAGCACCCCAGGACAGCTAATCAGGAACACCATATATTTT. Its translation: CASTPGQLIRNTIYF.

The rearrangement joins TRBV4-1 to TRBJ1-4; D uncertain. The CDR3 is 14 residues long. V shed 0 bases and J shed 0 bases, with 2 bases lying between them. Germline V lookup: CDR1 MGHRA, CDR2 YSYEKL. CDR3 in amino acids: CASSQDSTNEKLFF. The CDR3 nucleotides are TGCGCCAGCAGCCAAGACTCAACTAATGAAAAACTGTTTTTT.

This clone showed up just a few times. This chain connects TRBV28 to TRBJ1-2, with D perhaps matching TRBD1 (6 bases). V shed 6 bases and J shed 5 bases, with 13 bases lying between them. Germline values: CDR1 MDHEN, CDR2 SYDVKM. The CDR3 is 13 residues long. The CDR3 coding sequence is TGTGCCAGCAGACCACAGGGAGGGTATGGCTACACCTTC. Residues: CASRPQGGYGYTF.

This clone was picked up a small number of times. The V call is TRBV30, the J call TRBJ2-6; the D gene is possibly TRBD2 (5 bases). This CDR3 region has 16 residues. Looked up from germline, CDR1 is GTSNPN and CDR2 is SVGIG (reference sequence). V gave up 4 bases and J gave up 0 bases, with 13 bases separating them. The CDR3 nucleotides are TGTGCCTGGACGGAGGTAGCCCTCTCTGGGGCCAACGTCCTGACTTTC. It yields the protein CAWTEVALSGANVLTF.

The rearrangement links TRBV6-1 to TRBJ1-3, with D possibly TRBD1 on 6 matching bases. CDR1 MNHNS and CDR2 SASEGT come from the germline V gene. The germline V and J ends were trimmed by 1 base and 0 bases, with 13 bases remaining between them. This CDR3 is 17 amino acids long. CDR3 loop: CASSEVRTATSGNTIYF. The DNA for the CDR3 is TGTGCCAGCAGTGAAGTTAGGACAGCAACCTCTGGAAACACCATATATTTT.

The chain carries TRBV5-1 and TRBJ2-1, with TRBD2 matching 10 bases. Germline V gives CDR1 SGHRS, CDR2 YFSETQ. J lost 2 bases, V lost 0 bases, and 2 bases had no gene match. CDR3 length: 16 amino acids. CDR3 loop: CASSLVLAGPYNEQFF. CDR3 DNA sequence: TGCGCCAGCAGCTTGGTACTAGCGGGACCCTACAATGAGCAGTTCTTC.

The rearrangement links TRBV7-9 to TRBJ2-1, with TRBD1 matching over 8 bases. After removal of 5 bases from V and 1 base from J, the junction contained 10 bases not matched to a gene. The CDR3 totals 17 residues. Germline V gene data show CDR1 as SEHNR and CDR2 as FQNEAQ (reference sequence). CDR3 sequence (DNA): TGTGCCAGCAGCCGTGGGACAGGCATTCGGTCCTACAATGAGCAGTTCTTC. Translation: CASSRGTGIRSYNEQFF.